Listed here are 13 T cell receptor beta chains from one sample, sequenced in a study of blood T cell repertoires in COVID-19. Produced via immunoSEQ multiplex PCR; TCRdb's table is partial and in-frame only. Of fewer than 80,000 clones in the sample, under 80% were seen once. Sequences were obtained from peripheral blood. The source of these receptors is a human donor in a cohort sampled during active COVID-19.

DNA for the CDR3: TGCGCCAGCAGCCCCGGGGGGGGATTGGCCACTAATGAAAAACTGTTTTTT. Protein: CASSPGGGLATNEKLFF. V usage is TRBV5-1 and J usage is TRBJ1-4; D perhaps matches TRBD1 (5 bases). The V and J ends lost 4 bases and 2 bases respectively, with 18 bases between them. Germline V gives CDR1 SGHRS, CDR2 YFSETQ. The CDR3 loop spans 17 amino acids.

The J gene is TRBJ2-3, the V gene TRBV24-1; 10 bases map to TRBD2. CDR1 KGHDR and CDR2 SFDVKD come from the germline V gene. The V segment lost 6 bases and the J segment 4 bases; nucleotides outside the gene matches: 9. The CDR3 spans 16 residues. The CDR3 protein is CATSLGAGGLPDTQYF. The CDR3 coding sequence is TGTGCCACCAGTTTGGGAGCGGGGGGGCTCCCAGATACGCAGTATTTT.

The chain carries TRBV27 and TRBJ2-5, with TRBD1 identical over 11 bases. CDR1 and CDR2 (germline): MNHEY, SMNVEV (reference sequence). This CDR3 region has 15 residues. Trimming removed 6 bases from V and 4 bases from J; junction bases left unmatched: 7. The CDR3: CASSPGTGGVETQYF. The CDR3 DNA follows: TGTGCCAGCAGCCCCGGGACAGGGGGGGTAGAGACCCAGTACTTC.

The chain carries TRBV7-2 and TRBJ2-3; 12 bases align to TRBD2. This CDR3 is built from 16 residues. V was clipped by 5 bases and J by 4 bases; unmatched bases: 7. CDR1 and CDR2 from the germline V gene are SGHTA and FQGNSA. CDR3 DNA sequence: TGTGCCAGCAGCAACCCTAGCGGGGGGGGGTCAGATACGCAGTATTTT. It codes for CASSNPSGGGSDTQYF.

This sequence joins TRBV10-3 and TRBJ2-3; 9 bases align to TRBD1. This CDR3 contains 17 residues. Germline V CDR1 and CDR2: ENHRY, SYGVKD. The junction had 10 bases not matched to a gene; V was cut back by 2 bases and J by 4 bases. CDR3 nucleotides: TGTGCCATCAGTGAGCACAGTGTACAGGGGGCGGCAGATACGCAGTATTTT. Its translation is CAISEHSVQGAADTQYF.

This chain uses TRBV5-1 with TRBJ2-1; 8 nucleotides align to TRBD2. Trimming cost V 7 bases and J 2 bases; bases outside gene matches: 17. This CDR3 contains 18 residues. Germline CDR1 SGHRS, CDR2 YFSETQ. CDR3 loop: CASVPQPQSGGAYNEQFF. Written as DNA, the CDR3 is TGCGCCAGCGTCCCCCAACCACAGTCGGGGGGGGCCTACAATGAGCAGTTCTTC.

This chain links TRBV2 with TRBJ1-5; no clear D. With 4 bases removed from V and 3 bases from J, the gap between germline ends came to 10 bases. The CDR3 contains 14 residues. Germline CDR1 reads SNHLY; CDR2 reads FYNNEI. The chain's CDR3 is CASSADGNNQPQHF. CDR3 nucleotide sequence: TGTGCCAGCAGTGCGGACGGGAACAATCAGCCCCAGCATTTT.

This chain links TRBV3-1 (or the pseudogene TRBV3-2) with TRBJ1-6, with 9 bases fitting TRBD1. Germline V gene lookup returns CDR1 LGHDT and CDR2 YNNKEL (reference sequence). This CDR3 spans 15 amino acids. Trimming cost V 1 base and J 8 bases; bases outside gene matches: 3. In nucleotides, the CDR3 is TGTGCCAGCAGCCAAGGGGACAGGGTTCATTCACCCCTCCACTTT. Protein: CASSQGDRVHSPLHF.

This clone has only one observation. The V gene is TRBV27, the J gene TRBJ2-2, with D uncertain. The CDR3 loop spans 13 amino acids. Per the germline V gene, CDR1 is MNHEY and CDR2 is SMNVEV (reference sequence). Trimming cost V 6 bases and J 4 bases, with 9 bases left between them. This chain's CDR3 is CASRSFRTGELFF. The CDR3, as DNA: TGTGCCAGCAGATCCTTCCGCACCGGGGAGCTGTTTTTT.

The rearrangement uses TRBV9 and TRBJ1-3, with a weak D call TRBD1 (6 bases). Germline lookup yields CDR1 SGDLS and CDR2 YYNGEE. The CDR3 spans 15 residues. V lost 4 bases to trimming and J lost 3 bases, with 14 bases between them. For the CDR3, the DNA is TGTGCCAGCAGCAAACAGGGTTCTGGTGGAAACACCATATATTTT. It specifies CASSKQGSGGNTIYF. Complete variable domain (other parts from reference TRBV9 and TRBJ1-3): DSGVTQTPKHLITATGQRVTLRCSPRSGDLSVYWYQQSLDQGLQFLIQYYNGEERAKGNILERFSAQQFPDLHSELNLSSLELGDSALYFCASSKQGSGGNTIYFGEGSWLTVV.

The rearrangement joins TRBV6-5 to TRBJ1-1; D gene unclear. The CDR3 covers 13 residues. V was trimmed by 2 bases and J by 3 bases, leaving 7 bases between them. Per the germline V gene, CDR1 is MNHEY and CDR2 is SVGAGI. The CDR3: CASSYPADTEAFF. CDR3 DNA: TGTGCCAGCAGTTACCCCGCGGACACTGAAGCTTTCTTT.

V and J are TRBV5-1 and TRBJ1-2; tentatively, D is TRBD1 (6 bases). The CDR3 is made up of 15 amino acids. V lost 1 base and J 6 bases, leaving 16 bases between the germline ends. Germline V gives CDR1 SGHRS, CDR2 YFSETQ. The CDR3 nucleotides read TGCGCCAGCAGCTTGTCCGGGCAGGGGAGCGATGGCTACACCTTC. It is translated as CASSLSGQGSDGYTF. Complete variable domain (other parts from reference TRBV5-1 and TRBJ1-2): KAGVTQTPRYLIKTRGQQVTLSCSPISGHRSVSWYQQTPGQGLQFLFEYFSETQRNKGNFPGRFSGRQFSNSRSEMNVSTLELGDSALYLCASSLSGQGSDGYTFGSGTRLTVV.

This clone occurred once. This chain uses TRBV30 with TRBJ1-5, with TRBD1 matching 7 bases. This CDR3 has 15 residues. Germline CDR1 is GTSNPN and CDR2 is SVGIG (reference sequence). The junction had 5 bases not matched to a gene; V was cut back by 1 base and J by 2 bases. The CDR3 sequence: CAWSGDRGRNQPQHF. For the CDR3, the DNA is TGTGCCTGGAGTGGGGATAGGGGGCGCAATCAGCCCCAGCATTTT.